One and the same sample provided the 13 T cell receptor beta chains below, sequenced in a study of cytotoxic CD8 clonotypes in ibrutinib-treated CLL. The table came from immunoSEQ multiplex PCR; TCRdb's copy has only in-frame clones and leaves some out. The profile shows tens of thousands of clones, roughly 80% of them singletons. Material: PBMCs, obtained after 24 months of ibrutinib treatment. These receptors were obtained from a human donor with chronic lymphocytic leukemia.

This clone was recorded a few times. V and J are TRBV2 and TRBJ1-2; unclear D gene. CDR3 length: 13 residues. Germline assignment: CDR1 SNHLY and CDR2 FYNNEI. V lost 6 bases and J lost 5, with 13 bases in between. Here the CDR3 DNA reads TGTGCCAGCAGGAATGACGGAGGTTATGGCTACACCTTC. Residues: CASRNDGGYGYTF.

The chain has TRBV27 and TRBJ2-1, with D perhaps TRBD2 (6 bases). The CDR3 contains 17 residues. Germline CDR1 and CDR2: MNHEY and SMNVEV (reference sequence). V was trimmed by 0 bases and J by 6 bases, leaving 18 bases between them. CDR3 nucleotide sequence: TGTGCCAGCAGTTTATCGTTCAGCGGGCCGAGAGGCAATGAGCAGTTCTTC. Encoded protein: CASSLSFSGPRGNEQFF.

The CDR3 sequence: CASSQDLASYEQYF. CDR3 coding DNA: TGTGCCAGCAGCCAAGATCTAGCCAGCTACGAGCAGTACTTC. V usage is TRBV14 and J usage is TRBJ2-7, with a weak D call TRBD2 (5 bases). The V and J ends lost 0 bases and 3 bases respectively, with 9 bases between them. The CDR3 loop spans 14 amino acids. Germline V CDR1 and CDR2: SGHDN, FVKESK.

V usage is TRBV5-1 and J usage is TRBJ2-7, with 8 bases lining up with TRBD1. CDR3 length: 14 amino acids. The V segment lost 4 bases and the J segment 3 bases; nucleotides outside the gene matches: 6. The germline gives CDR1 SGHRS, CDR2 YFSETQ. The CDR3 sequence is CASSIDRGLYEQYF. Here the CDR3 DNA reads TGCGCCAGCAGCATCGACAGGGGACTCTACGAGCAGTACTTC.

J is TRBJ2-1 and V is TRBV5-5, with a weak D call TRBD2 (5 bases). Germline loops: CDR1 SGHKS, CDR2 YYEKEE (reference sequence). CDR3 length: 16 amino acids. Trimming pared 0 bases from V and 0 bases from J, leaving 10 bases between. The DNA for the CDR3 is TGTGCCAGCAGCTTGGATCCGGGGAGCTCCTACAATGAGCAGTTCTTC. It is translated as CASSLDPGSSYNEQFF. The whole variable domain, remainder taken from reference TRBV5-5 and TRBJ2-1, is DAGVTQSPTHLIKTRGQQVTLRCSPISGHKSVSWYQQVLGQGPQFIFQYYEKEERGRGNFPDRFSARQFPNYSSELNVNALLLGDSALYLCASSLDPGSSYNEQFFGPGTRLTVL.

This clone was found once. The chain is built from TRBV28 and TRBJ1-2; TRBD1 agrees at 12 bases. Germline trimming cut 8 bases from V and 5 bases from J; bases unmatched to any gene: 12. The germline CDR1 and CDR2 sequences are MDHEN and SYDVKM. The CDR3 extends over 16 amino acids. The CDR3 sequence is CASRRDRGHREYGYTF. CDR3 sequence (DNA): TGTGCCAGCCGACGGGACAGGGGGCACCGGGAATATGGCTACACCTTC.

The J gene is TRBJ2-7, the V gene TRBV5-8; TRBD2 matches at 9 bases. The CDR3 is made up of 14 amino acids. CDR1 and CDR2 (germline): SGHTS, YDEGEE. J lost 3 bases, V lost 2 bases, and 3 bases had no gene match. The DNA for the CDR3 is TGTGCCAGCAGCTTATGGCGGGAGGGCTACGAGCAGTACTTC. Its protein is CASSLWREGYEQYF.

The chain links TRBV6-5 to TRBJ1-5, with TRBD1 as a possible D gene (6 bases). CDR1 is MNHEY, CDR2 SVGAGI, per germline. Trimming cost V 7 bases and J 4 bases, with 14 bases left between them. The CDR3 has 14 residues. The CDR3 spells CASNTWGANQPQHF. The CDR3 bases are TGTGCCAGCAACACGTGGGGGGCGAATCAGCCCCAGCATTTT.

The CDR3 sequence: CASSVGGRSTGELFF. CDR3 in DNA: TGCGCCAGCAGCGTCGGGGGTCGGAGCACCGGGGAGCTGTTTTTT. The V and J genes are TRBV5-1 and TRBJ2-2; maybe TRBD2 (6 bases). The CDR3 is 15 residues long. CDR1 SGHRS and CDR2 YFSETQ come from the germline V gene. V lost 4 bases and J lost 4, with 14 bases in between.

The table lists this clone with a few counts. DNA for the CDR3: TGTGCCAGCAGCGCCCGGACAGGTCGAGGCTACACCTTC. This translates into CASSARTGRGYTF. The chain couples TRBV9 to TRBJ1-2; 7 bases agree with TRBD1. The germline gives CDR1 SGDLS, CDR2 YYNGEE. There are 13 residues in the CDR3. Unmatched junction bases numbered 7, after V lost 3 bases and J lost 8 bases.

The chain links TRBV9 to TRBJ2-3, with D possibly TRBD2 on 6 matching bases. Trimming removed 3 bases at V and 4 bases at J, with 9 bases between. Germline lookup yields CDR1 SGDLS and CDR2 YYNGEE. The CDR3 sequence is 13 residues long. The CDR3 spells CASSAGGADTQYF. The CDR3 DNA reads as TGTGCCAGCAGCGCCGGAGGGGCAGATACGCAGTATTTT. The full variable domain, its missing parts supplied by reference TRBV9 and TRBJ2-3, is DSGVTQTPKHLITATGQRVTLRCSPRSGDLSVYWYQQSLDQGLQFLIQYYNGEERAKGNILERFSAQQFPDLHSELNLSSLELGDSALYFCASSAGGADTQYFGPGTRLTVL.

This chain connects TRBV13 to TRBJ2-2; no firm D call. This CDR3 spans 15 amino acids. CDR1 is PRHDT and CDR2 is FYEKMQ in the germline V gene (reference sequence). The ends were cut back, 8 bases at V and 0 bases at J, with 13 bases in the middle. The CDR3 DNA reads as TGTGCCAGCCGGATTGGGCAGACGAACACCGGGGAGCTGTTTTTT. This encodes CASRIGQTNTGELFF.

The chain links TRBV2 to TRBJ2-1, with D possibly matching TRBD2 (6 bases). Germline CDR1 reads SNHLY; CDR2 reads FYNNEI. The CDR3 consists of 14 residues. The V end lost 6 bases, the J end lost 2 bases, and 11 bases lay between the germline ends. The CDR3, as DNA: TGTGCCAGCAGGGGGGACTTGACCTACAATGAGCAGTTCTTC. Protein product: CASRGDLTYNEQFF.